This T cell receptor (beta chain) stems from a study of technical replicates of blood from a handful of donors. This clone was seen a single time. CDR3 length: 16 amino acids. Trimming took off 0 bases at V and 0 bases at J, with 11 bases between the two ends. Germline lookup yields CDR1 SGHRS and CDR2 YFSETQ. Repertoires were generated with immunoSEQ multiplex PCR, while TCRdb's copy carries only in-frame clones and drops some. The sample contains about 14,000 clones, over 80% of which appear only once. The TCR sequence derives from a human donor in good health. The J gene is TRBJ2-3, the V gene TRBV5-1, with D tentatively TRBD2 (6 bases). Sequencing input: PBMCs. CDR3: CASSLGASASTDTQYF. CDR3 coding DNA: TGCGCCAGCAGCTTGGGGGCTAGCGCGAGCACAGATACGCAGTATTTT.